This TCR beta chain is drawn from a study of shared clonotypes between healthy human individuals. Study at large: A donor's plate count was three for CD4 naive and three for CD4 memory; CD8 naive had two and CD8 memory one.

Points on this clone: What it binds is not known.

The study, taken as a whole, reports: What naive subsets generally showed was a larger estimated richness than memory subsets showed.

Repertoires were generated with immunoSEQ multiplex PCR, while TCRdb's copy carries only in-frame clones and drops some. Counted here are around 2.5 million clones, 90% to 95% occurring once; the ten biggest clones make up 0.36%. Participating donors were healthy, HIV-negative adults free of recent acute infections or vaccinations. CD45RA-negative memory and CD45RA+ naive subsets were split from the CD4+ cells. Per germline, CDR1 MNHNS and CDR2 SASEGT. This CDR3 has 15 amino acids. Trimming took off 2 bases at V and 1 base at J, with 12 bases between the two ends. The sequence came from a man younger than 35 in good health. Some clones in this sample may be carry-over from other donors' samples. Sequencing was carried out using naive CD4+ T cells from PBMCs. The subset here: CD45RA+ positively selected. This rearrangement joins TRBV6-1 to TRBJ2-7; D ambiguous. The CDR3 reads CASSETARNSYEQYF. CDR3 nucleotides: TGTGCCAGCAGTGAAACTGCGCGAAATTCCTACGAGCAGTACTTC.